This T cell receptor (beta chain) stems from a study of blood T cells in healthy people across ages. This clonotype was seen a handful of times. Next came a second PCR, run for about 7 to 12 cycles, which used a sample-barcoded 5' primer along with a J-beta primer mix. TCRdb re-analysed the 5' RACE reads in MiXCR, keeping a single row per CDR3 protein. Found here are 600,000 to 900,000 distinct CDR3 sequences, roughly 25% of them singletons; the top ten hold roughly 3.1%. The study recruited healthy Caucasian donors from Russia who were aged about 6 to 95. Peripheral blood was drawn, roughly 10 milliliters per donor. Trimming took 5 bases from V and 0 from J, leaving 20 bases between them. Per germline, CDR1 SQVTM and CDR2 ANQGSEA. This CDR3 region has 17 residues. The same sample was also used in a study of T cells of mothers and their children.

Material: blood. The J gene is TRBJ2-1, the V gene TRBV29-1; perhaps TRBD2 as D (6 bases). This TCR came from a boy aged 5-17 years in good health. The CDR3 protein is CSVSTPGGASSYNEQFF. The CDR3 DNA reads as TGCAGCGTTTCGACCCCGGGCGGGGCGAGCTCCTACAATGAGCAGTTCTTC.